This T cell receptor beta chain was recorded in a study of a mutant IDH1 vaccine in newly diagnosed glioma. In the study overall: Of treated patients, around 60% were men and about 38% women, averaging about 40 years.

Profiled with immunoSEQ multiplex PCR; TCRdb holds only in-frame clones, not every one. The table has tens of thousands of clones, 75% to 90% seen once; the top ten hold 1.3% to 1.5%. V was clipped by 5 bases and J by 0 bases, with 17 bases between them. Per the germline V gene, CDR1 is SEHNR and CDR2 is FQNEAQ (reference sequence). This CDR3 spans 17 amino acids. This clone was seen only once. Antigen: not known. Time point here: week 23, last vaccination. Each vaccine dose was 300 ug of mutant IDH1 20-mer peptide, with topical imiquimod. New WHO grade 3 or 4 astrocytomas that were IDH1-mutant and ATRX-lost occurred in the donors.

This specimen consisted of PBMCs, obtained from a glioma patient whose treatment included an IDH1 peptide vaccine. The genes are TRBV7-9 and TRBJ1-3, with D uncertain. This clonotype originated in a man between 40 and 49 years old with glioma. The CDR3 loop reads CASSGRSVTFSGNTIYF. The CDR3 DNA is TGTGCCAGCAGCGGACGAAGCGTAACCTTCTCTGGAAACACCATATATTTT.